The TCR beta chain described here comes from a study of T cell responses to AZD1222 COVID-19 vaccine. The overall study: Second doses at about 4 or about 12 weeks were pooled.

Sequenced by immunoSEQ multiplex PCR; TCRdb stores in-frame clones only, minus some. The sample has 90,000 to 150,000 clones; 70% to 90% are singletons. Notes on the study in general: Without day 14 samples, only post-peak T cell repertoires were studied. Spike-specific TCRs gained breadth and depth after people received two AZD1222 doses.

This clone was counted only a few times. No antigen is known for it. The CDR3 contains 13 residues. Trimming stripped 1 base from V and 5 bases from J, with 7 bases between. The germline V gene has CDR1 SGDLS and CDR2 YYNGEE. This sequence originates from an adult in good health. This chain links TRBV9 with TRBJ2-1; D not certain. The sequences come from peripheral blood, collected on day 0 of AZD1222 vaccination. CDR3 sequence (DNA): TGTGCCAGCAGCGTATACCAGGACAATGAGCAGTTCTTC. Amino acid sequence: CASSVYQDNEQFF. The complete variable domain, with remaining parts taken from reference TRBV9 and TRBJ2-1, reads DSGVTQTPKHLITATGQRVTLRCSPRSGDLSVYWYQQSLDQGLQFLIQYYNGEERAKGNILERFSAQQFPDLHSELNLSSLELGDSALYFCASSVYQDNEQFFGPGTRLTVL.